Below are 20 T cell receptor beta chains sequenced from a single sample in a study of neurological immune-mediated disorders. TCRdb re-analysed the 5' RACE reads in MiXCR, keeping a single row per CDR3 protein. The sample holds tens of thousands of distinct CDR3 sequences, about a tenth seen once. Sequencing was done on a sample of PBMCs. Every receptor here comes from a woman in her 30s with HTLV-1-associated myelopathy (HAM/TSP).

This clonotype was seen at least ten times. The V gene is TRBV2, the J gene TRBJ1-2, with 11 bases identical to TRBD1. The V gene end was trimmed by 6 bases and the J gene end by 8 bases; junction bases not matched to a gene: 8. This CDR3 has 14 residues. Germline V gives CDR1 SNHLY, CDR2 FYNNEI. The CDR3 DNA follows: TGTGCCAGCAGCCAGGACAGGGGGCTTCGGGGCTACACCTTC. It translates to CASSQDRGLRGYTF.

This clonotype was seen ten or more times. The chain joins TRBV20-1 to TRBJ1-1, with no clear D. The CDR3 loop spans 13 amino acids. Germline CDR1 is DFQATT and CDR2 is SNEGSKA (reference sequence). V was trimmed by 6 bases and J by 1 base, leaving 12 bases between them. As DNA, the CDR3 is TGCAGTGCGGGAGCCCAGGCGAACACTGAAGCTTTCTTT. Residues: CSAGAQANTEAFF.

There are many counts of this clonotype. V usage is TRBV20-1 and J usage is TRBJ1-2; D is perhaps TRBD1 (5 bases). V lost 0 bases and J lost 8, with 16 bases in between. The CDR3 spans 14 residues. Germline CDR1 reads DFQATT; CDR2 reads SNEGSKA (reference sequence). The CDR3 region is CSARDKRGVPGYTF. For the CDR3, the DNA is TGCAGTGCTAGAGATAAGCGAGGGGTTCCGGGCTACACCTTC.

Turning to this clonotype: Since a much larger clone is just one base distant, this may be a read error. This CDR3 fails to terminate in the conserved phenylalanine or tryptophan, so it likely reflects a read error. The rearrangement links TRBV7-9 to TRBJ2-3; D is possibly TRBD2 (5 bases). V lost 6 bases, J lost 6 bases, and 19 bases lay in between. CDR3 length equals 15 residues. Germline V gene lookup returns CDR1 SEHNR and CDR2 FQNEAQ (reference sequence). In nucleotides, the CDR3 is TGTGCCAGCAGACGGACTGGGATTCAGGTCGATACGCAGTATTTA. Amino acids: CASRRTGIQVDTQYL.

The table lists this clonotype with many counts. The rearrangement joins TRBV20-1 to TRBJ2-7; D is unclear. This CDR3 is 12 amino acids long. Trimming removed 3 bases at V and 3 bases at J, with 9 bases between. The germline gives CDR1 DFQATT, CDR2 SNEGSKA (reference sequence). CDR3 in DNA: TGCAGTGCTAGGTCAAGTAGCTACGAGCAGTACTTC. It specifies CSARSSSYEQYF.

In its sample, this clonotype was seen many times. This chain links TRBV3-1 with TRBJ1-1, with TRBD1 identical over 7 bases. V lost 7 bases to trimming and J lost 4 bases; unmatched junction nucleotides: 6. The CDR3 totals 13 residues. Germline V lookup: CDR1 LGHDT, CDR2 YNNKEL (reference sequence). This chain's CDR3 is CASTPGGGTEAFF. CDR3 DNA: TGTGCCAGCACCCCAGGGGGGGGCACTGAAGCTTTCTTT.

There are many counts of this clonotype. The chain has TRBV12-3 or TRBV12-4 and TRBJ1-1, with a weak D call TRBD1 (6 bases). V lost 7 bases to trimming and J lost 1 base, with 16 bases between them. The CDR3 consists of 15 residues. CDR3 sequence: CASTLWGRKNTEAFF. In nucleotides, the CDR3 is TGTGCCAGCACCTTGTGGGGGCGGAAGAACACTGAAGCTTTCTTT.

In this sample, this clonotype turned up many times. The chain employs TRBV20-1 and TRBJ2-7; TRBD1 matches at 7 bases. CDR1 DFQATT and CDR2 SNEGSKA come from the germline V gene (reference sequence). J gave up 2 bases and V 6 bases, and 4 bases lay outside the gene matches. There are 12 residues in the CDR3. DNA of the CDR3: TGCAGTGCGAGGACAGGACCCTACGAGCAGTACTTC. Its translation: CSARTGPYEQYF.

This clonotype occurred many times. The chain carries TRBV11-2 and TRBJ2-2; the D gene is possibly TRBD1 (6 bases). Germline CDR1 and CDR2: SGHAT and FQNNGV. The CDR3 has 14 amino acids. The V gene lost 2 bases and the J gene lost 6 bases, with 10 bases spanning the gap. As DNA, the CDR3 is TGTGCCAGCAGCTTATCAACAGGGCCCGGGGAGCTGTTTTTT. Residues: CASSLSTGPGELFF.

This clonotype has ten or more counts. The CDR3 here is CASSQSGTNEKLFF. The CDR3 DNA sequence: TGTGCCAGCAGCCAATCGGGGACTAATGAAAAACTGTTTTTT. V is TRBV16 and J is TRBJ1-4; D is uncertain. Trimming removed 0 bases at V and 2 bases at J, with 4 bases between. The CDR3 consists of 14 residues. Germline V gives CDR1 KGHSY, CDR2 FQNENV.

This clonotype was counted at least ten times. The CDR3 DNA is TGCAGTGCCCAACCGGGACAGGCGATTTCACCCCTCCACTTT. It yields the protein CSAQPGQAISPLHF. The chain couples TRBV20-1 to TRBJ1-6, with 8 bases that match TRBD1. The CDR3 loop spans 14 amino acids. V lost 6 bases and J lost 9; bases outside the gene matches: 10. CDR1 and CDR2 from the germline V gene are DFQATT and SNEGSKA (reference sequence).

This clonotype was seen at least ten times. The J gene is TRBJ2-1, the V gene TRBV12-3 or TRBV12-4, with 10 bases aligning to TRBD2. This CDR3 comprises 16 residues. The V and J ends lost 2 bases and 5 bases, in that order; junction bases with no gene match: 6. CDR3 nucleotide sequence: TGTGCCAGCAGTTTAAGGGCTAGCGGGGGCCACAATGAGCAGTTCTTC. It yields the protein CASSLRASGGHNEQFF.

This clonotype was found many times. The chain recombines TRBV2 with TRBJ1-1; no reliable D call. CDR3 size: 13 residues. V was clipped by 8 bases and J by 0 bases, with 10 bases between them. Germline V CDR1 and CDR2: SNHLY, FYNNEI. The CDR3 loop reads CASEGYMNTEAFF. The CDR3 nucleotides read TGTGCCAGCGAGGGATACATGAACACTGAAGCTTTCTTT.

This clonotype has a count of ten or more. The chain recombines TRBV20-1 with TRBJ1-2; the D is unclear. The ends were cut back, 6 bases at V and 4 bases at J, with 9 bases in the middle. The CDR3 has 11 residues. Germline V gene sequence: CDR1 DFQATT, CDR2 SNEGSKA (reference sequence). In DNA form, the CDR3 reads TGCAGTGCAATAACAGTCTATGGCTACACCTTC. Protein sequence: CSAITVYGYTF.

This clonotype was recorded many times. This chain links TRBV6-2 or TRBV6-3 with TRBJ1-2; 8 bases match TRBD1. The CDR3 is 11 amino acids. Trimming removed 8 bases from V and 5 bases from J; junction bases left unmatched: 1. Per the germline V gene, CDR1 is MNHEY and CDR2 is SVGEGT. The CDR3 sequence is CASGTGYGYTF. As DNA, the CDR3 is TGTGCCAGCGGGACAGGATATGGCTACACCTTC.

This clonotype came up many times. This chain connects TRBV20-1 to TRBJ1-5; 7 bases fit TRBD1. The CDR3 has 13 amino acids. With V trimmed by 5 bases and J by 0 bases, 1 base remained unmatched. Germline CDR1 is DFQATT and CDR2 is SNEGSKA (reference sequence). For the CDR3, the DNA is TGCAGTGCTGGGGACAGTAGCAATCAGCCCCAGCATTTT. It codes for CSAGDSSNQPQHF.

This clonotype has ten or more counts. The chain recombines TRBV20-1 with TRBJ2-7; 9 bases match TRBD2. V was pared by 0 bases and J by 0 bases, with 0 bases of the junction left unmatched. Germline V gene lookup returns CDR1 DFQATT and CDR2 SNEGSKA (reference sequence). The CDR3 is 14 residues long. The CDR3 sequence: CSARETSGSYEQYF. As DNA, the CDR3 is TGCAGTGCTAGAGAGACTAGCGGCTCCTACGAGCAGTACTTC.

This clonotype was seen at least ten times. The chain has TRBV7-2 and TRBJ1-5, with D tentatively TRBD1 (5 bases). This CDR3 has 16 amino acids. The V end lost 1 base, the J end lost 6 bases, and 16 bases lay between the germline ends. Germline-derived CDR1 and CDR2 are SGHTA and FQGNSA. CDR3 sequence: CASSLVGALIGQPQHF. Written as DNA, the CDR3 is TGTGCCAGCAGCTTAGTAGGGGCCCTAATCGGTCAGCCCCAGCATTTT.

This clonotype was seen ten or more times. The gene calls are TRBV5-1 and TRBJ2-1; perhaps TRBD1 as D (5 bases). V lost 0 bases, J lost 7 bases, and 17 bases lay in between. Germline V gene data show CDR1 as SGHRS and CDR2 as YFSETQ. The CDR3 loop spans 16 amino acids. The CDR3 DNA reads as TGCGCCAGCAGCTTGGAGGGGCCATCCGTGGGTAATGAGCAGTTCTTC. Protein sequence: CASSLEGPSVGNEQFF.

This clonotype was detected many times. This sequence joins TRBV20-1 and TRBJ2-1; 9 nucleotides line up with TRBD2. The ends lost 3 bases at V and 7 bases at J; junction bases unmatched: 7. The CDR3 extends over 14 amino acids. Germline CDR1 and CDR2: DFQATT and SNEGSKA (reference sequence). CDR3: CSASIAGVGNEQFF. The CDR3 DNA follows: TGCAGTGCTAGCATAGCGGGGGTGGGGAATGAGCAGTTCTTC.